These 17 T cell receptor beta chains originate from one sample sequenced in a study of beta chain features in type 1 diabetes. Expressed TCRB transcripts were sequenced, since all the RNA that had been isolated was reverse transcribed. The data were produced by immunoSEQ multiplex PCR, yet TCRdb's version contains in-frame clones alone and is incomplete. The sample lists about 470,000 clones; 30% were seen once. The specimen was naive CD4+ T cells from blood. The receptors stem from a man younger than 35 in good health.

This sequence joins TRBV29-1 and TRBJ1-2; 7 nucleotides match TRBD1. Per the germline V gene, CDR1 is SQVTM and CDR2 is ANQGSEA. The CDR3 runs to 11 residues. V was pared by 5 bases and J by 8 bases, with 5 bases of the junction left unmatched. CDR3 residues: CSVLQGTGYTF. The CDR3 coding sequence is TGCAGCGTTCTACAGGGGACCGGCTACACCTTC. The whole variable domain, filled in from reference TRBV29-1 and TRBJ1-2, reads SAVISQKPSRDICQRGTSLTIQCQVDSQVTMMFWYRQQPGQSLTLIATANQGSEATYESGFVIDKFPISRPNLTFSTLTVSNMSPEDSSIYLCSVLQGTGYTFGSGTRLTVV.

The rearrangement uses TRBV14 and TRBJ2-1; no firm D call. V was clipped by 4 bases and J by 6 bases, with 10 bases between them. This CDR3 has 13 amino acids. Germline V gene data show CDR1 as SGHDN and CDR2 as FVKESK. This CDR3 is CASSPTFGNEQFF. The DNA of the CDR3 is TGTGCCAGCAGCCCAACGTTTGGCAATGAGCAGTTCTTC.

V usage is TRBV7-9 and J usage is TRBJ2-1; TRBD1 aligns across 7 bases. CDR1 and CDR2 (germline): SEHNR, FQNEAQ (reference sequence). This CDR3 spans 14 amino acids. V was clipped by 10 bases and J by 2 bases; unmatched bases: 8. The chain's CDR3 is CATEDRVPYNEQFF. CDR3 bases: TGTGCCACCGAAGACAGGGTTCCCTACAATGAGCAGTTCTTC.

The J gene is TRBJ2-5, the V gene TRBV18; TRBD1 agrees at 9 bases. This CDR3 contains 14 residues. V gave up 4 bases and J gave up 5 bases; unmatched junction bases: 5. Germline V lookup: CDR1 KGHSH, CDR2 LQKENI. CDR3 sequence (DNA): TGTGCCAGCTCACTCGCACAGGGGGCCGAGACCCAGTACTTC. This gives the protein CASSLAQGAETQYF.

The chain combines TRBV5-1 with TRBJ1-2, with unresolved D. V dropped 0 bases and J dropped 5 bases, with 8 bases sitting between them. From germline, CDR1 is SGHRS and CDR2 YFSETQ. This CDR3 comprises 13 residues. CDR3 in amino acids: CASSLEPAYGYTF. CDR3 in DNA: TGCGCCAGCAGCTTGGAGCCGGCTTATGGCTACACCTTC.

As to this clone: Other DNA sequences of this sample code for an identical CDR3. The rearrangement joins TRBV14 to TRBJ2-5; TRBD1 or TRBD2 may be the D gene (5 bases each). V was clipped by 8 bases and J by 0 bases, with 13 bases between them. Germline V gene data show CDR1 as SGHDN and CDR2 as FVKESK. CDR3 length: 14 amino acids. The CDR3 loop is CASSLGRNQETQYF. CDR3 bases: TGTGCCAGCTCCCTGGGACGGAACCAAGAGACCCAGTACTTC.

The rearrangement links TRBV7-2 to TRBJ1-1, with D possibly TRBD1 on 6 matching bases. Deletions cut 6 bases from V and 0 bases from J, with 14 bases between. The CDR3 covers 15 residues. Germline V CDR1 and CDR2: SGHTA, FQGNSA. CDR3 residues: CASRPTGTLNTEAFF. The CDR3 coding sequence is TGTGCCAGCAGGCCTACCGGGACACTGAACACTGAAGCTTTCTTT.

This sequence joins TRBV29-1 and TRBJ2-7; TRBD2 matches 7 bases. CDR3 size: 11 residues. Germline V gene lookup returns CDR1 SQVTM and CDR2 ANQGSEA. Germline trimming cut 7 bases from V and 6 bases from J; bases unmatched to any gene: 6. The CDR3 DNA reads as TGCAGCGGGCGGGGGATATCCGAGCAGTACTTC. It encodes CSGRGISEQYF.

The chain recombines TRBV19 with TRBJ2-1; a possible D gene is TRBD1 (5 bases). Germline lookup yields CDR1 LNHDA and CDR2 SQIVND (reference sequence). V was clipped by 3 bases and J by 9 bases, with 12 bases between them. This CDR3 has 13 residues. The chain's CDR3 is CASSMQGWSEQFF. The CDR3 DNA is TGTGCCAGTAGTATGCAGGGCTGGAGTGAGCAGTTCTTC.

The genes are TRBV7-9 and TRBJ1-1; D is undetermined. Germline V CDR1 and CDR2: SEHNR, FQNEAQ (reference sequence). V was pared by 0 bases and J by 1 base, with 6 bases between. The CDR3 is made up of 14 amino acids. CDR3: CASSLALTNTEAFF. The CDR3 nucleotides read TGTGCCAGCAGCTTAGCGCTAACGAACACTGAAGCTTTCTTT. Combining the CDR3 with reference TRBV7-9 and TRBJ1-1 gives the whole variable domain DTGVSQNPRHKITKRGQNVTFRCDPISEHNRLYWYRQTLGQGPEFLTYFQNEAQLEKSRLLSDRFSAERPKGSFSTLEIQRTEQGDSAMYLCASSLALTNTEAFFGQGTRLTVV.

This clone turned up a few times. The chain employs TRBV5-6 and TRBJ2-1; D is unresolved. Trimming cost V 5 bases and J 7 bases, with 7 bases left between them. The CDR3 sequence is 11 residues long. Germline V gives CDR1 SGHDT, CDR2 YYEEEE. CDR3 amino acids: CASRRQNEQFF. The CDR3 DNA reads TGTGCCAGCAGACGGCAGAATGAGCAGTTCTTC.

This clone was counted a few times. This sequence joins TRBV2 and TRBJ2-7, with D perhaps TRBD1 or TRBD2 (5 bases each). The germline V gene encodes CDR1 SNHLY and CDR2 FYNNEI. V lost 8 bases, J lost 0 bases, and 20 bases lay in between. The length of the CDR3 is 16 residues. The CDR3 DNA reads TGTGCCAGCTCCCCGAGGGGAGCTAAAAGCTCCTACGAGCAGTACTTC. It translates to CASSPRGAKSSYEQYF.

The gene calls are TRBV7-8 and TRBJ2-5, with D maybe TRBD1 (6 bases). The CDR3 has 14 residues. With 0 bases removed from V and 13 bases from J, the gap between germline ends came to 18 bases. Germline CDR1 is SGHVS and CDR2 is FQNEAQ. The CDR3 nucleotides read TGTGCCAGCAGCTTAGCCGTCAGGGTAGGGGGTTGGTACTTC. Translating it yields CASSLAVRVGGWYF.

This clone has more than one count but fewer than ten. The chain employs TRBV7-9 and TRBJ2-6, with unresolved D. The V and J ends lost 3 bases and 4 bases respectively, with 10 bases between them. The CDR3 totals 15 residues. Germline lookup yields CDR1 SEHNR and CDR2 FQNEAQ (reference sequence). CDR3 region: CASSFTVSGANVLTF. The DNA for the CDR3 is TGTGCCAGCAGCTTTACAGTCTCCGGGGCCAACGTCCTGACTTTC.

The DNA for the CDR3 is TGTGCCTGCCGCCGCCAGGGGGAGAACATTCAGTACTTC. It yields the protein CACRRQGENIQYF. The rearrangement links TRBV30 to TRBJ2-4; 7 positions agree with TRBD1. The CDR3 sequence is 13 residues long. After removal of 6 bases from V and 7 bases from J, the junction contained 9 bases not matched to a gene. Germline V gene data show CDR1 as GTSNPN and CDR2 as SVGIG (reference sequence). The variable domain in full, with the rest retrieved from reference TRBV30 and TRBJ2-4, is SQTIHQWPATLVQPVGSPLSLECTVEGTSNPNLYWYRQAAGRGLQLLFYSVGIGQISSEVPQNLSASRPQDRQFILSSKKLLLSDSGFYLCACRRQGENIQYFGAGTRLSVL.

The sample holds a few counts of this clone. The CDR3 loop is CASSDTIITDTQYF. CDR3 bases: TGTGCCAGCAGTGACACGATAATCACAGATACGCAGTATTTT. V and J are TRBV25-1 and TRBJ2-3; D not certain. Germline-derived CDR1 and CDR2 are MGHDK and SYGVNS. V was trimmed by 3 bases and J by 2 bases, leaving 9 bases between them. The CDR3 sequence is 14 residues long.

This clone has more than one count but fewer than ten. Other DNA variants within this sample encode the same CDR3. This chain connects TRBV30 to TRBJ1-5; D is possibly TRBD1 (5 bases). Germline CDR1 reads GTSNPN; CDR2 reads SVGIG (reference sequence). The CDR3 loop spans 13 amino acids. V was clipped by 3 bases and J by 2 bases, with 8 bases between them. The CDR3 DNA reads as TGTGCCTGGAGCTCCAGGGGCAATCAGCCCCAGCATTTT. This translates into CAWSSRGNQPQHF.